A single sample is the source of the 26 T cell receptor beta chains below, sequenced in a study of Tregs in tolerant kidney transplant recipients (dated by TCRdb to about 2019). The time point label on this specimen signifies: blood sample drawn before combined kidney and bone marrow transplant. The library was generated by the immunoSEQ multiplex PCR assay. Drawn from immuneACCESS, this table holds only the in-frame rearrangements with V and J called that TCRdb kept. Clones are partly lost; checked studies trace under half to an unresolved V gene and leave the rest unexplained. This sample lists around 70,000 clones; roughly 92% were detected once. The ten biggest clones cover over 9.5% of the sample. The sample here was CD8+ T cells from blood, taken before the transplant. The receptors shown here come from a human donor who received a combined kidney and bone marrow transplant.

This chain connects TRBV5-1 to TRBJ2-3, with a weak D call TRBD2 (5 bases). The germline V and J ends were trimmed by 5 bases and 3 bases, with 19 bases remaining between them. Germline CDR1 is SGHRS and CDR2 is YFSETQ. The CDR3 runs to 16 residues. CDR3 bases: TGCGCCAGCAGGTCGTACGAGCGGAGTACAACAGATACGCAGTATTTT. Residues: CASRSYERSTTDTQYF.

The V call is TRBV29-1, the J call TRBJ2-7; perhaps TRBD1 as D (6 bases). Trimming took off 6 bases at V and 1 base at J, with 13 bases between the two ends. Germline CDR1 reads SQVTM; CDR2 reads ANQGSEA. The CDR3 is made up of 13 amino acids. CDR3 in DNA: TGCAGCGTAAACCTGGACAGTTCCTACGAGCAGTACTTC. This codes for CSVNLDSSYEQYF.

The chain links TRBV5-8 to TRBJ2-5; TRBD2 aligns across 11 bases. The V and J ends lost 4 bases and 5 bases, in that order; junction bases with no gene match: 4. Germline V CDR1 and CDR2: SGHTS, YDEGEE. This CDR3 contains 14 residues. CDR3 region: CASSPLAGVETQYF. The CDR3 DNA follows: TGTGCCAGCAGCCCACTAGCGGGGGTTGAGACCCAGTACTTC.

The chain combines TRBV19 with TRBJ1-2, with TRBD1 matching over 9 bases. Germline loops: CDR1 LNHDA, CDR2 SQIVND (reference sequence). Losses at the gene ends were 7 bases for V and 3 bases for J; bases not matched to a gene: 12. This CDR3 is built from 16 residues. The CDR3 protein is CASTTIRDRVDYGYTF. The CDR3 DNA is TGTGCCAGTACCACAATCCGGGACAGGGTGGACTATGGCTACACCTTC.

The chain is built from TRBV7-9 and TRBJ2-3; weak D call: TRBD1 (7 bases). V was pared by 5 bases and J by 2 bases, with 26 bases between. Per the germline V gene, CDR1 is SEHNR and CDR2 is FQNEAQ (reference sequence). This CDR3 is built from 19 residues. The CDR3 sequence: CASSTPRRGRVLDTDTQYF. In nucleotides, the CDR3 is TGTGCCAGCAGCACACCCAGGAGGGGGCGCGTTTTGGACACAGATACGCAGTATTTT.

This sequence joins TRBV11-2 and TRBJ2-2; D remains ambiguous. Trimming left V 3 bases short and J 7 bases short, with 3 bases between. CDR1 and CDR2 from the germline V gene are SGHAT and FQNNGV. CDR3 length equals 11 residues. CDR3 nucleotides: TGTGCCAGCAGCTTCCACGGGGAGCTGTTTTTT. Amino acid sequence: CASSFHGELFF. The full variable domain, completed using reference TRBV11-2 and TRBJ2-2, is EAGVAQSPRYKIIEKRQSVAFWCNPISGHATLYWYQQILGQGPKLLIQFQNNGVVDDSQLPKDRFSAERLKGVDSTLKIQPAKLEDSAVYLCASSFHGELFFGEGSRLTVL.

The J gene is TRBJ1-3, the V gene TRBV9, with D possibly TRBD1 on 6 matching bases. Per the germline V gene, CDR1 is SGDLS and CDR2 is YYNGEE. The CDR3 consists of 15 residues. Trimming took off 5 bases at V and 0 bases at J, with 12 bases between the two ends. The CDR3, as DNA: TGTGCCAGCAGTAGGGAGGGGGGCTCTGGAAACACCATATATTTT. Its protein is CASSREGGSGNTIYF.

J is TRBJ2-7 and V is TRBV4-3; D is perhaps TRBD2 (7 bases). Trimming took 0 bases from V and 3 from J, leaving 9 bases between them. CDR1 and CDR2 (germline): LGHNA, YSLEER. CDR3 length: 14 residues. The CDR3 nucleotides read TGCGCCAGCAGCCAAGACGGGGGGCTCTACGAGCAGTACTTC. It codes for CASSQDGGLYEQYF.

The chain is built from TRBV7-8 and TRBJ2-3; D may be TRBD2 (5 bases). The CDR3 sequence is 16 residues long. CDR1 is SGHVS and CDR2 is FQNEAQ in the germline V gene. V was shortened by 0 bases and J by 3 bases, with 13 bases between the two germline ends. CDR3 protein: CASSLATGLMTDTQYF. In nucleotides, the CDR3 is TGTGCCAGCAGCTTAGCGACGGGGTTGATGACAGATACGCAGTATTTT.

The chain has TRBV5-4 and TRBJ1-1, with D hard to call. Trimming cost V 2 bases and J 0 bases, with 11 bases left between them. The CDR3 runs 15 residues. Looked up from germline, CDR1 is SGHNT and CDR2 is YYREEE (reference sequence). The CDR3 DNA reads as TGTGCCAGCAGCTTAGGAACGGGAGTGAACACTGAAGCTTTCTTT. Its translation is CASSLGTGVNTEAFF. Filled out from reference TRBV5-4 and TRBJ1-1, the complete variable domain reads ETGVTQSPTHLIKTRGQQVTLRCSSQSGHNTVSWYQQALGQGPQFIFQYYREEENGRGNFPPRFSGLQFPNYSSELNVNALELDDSALYLCASSLGTGVNTEAFFGQGTRLTVV.

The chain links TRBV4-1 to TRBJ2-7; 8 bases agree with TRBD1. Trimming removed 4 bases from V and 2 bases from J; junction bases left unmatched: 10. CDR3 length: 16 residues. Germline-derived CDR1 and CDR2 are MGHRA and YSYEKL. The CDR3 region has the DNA TGCGCCAGCAGCCTCCAGGGGGCGGGGACGACCTACGAGCAGTACTTC. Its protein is CASSLQGAGTTYEQYF.

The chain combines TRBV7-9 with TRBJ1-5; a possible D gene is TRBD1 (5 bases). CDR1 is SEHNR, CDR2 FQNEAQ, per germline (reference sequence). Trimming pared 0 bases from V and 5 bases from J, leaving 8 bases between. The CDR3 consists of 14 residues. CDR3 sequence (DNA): TGTGCCAGCAGCTTAGCCTCGGGGGATCAGCCCCAGCATTTT. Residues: CASSLASGDQPQHF.

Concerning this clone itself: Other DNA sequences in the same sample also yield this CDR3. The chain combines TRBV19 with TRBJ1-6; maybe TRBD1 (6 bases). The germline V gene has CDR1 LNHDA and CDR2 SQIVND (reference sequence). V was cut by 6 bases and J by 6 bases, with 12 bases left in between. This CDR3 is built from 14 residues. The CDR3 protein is CASSLQGFNSPLHF. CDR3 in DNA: TGTGCCAGTAGCCTTCAGGGGTTTAATTCACCCCTCCACTTT.

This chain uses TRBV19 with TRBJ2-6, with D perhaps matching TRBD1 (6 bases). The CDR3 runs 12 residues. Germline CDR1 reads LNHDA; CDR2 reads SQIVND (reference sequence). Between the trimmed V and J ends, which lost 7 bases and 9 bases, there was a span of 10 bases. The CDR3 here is CASTETGNVLTF. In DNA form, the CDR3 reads TGTGCCAGTACCGAGACAGGCAACGTCCTGACTTTC.

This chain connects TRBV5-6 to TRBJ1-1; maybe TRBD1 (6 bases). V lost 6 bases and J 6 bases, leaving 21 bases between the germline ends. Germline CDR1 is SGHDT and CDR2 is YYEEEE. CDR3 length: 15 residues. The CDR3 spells CASTPGFLGAAEAFF. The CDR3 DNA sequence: TGTGCCAGCACCCCAGGATTTCTGGGGGCGGCTGAAGCTTTCTTT.

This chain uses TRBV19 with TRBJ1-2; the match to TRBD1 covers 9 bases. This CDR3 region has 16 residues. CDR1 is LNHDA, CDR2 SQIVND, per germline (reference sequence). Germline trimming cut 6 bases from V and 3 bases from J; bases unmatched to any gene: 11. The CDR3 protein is CASSSERQGGDYGYTF. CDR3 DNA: TGTGCCAGTAGCTCTGAAAGACAGGGGGGAGACTATGGCTACACCTTC.

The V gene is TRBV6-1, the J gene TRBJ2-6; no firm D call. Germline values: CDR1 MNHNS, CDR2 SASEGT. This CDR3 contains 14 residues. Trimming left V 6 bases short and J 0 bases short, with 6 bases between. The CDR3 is CASRLSSGANVLTF. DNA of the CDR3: TGTGCCAGCAGACTAAGCTCTGGGGCCAACGTCCTGACTTTC.

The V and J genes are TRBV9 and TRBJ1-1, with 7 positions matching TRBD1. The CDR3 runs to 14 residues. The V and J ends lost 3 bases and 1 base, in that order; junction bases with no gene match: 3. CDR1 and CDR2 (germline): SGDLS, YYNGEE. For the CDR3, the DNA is TGTGCCAGCAGCGGGGGACAGTCGAACACTGAAGCTTTCTTT. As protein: CASSGGQSNTEAFF.

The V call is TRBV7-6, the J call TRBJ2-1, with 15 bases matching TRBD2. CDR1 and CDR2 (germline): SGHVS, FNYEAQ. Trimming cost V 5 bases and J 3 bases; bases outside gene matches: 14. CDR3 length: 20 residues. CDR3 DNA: TGTGCCAGCAGCGTAACCTGGGGACTAGCGGGAGGCAAAAACTACAATGAGCAGTTCTTC. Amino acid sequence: CASSVTWGLAGGKNYNEQFF.

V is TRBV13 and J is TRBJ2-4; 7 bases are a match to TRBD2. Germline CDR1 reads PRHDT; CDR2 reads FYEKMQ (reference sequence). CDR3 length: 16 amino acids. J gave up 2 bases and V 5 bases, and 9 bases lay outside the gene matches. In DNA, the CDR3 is TGTGCCAGCAGCACCAACGGGGACTATCCCAAAAACATTCAGTACTTC. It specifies CASSTNGDYPKNIQYF.

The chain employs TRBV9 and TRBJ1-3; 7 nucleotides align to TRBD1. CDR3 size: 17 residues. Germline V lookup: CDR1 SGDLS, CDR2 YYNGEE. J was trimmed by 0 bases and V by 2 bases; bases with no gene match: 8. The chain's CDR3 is CASSVTGTELSGNTIYF. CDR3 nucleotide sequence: TGTGCCAGCAGCGTTACCGGGACAGAGCTCTCTGGAAACACCATATATTTT.

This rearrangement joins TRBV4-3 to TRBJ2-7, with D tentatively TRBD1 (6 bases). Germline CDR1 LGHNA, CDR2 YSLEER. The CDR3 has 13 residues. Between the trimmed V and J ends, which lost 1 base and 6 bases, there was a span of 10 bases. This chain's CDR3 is CASSQGSGAEQYF. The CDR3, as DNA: TGCGCCAGCAGCCAAGGTTCAGGGGCCGAGCAGTACTTC.

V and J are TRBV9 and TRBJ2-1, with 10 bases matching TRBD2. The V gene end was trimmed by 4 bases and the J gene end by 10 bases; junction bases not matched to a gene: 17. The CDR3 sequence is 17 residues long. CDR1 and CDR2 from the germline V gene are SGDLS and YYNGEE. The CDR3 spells CASSPGSLAGVVSEQFF. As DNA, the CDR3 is TGTGCCAGCAGCCCGGGCAGCCTAGCGGGAGTTGTATCGGAGCAGTTCTTC.

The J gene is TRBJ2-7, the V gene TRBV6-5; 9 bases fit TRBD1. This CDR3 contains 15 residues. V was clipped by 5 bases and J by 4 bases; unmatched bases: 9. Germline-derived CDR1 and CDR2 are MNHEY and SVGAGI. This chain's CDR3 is CASSLTVQGAYEQYF. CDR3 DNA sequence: TGTGCCAGCAGTCTTACAGTACAGGGGGCGTACGAGCAGTACTTC.

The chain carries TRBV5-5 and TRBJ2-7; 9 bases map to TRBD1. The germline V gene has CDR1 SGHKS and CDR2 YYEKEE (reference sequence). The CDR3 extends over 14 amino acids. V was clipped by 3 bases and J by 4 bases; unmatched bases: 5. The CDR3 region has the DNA TGTGCCAGCAGCTGGGGGACAGGGTTATACGAGCAGTACTTC. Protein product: CASSWGTGLYEQYF.

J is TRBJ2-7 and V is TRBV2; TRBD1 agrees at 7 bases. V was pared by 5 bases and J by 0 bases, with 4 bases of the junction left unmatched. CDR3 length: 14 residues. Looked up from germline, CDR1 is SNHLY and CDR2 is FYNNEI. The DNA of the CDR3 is TGTGCCAGCAGTAATACAGGGGCCTCCTACGAGCAGTACTTC. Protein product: CASSNTGASYEQYF. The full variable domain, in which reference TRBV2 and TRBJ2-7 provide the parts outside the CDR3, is EPEVTQTPSHQVTQMGQEVILRCVPISNHLYFYWYRQILGQKVEFLVSFYNNEISEKSEIFDDQFSVERPDGSNFTLKIRSTKLEDSAMYFCASSNTGASYEQYFGPGTRLTVT.